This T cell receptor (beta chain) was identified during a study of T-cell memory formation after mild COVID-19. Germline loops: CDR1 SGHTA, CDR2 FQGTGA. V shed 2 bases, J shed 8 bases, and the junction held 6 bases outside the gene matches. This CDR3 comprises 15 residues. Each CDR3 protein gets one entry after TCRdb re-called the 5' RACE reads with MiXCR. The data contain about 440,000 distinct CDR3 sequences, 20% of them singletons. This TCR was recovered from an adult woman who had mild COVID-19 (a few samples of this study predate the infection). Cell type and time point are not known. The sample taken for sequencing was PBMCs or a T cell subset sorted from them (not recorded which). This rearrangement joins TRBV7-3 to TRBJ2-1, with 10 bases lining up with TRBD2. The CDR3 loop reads CASSLSLAGGYEQFF. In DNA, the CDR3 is TGTGCCAGCAGCTTATCGTTAGCGGGAGGATATGAGCAGTTCTTC.